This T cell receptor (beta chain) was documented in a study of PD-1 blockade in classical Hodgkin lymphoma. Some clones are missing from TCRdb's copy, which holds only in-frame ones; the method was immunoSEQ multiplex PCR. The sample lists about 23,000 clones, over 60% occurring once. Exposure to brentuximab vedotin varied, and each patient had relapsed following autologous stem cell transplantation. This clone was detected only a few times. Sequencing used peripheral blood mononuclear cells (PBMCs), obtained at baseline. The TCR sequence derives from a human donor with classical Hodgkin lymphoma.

CDR3 in amino acids: CASSLDRVGNIQYF. The CDR3 bases are TGTGCCAGCAGCTTAGATCGCGTGGGGAACATTCAGTACTTC. This chain uses TRBV11-2 with TRBJ2-4; D remains unclear. CDR1 SGHAT and CDR2 FQNNGV come from the germline V gene. V was shortened by 0 bases and J by 7 bases, with 10 bases between the two germline ends. The CDR3 is made up of 14 amino acids.